These 13 T cell receptor beta chains were sequenced from one sample in a study of blood T cell repertoires in COVID-19. Using immunoSEQ multiplex PCR, the repertoire was profiled, and TCRdb retains in-frame clones only, with some absent. This sample has tens of thousands of clones, with 70% to 85% found just once. Material: peripheral blood. The receptor source for this set is an elderly man with active or convalescent COVID-19.

The rearrangement links TRBV7-9 to TRBJ2-1, with 9 bases aligning to TRBD2. The germline CDR1 and CDR2 sequences are SEHNR and FQNEAQ (reference sequence). The CDR3 runs to 15 residues. Germline trimming cut 5 bases from V and 7 bases from J; bases unmatched to any gene: 9. The CDR3 DNA is TGTGCCAGCAGCGAGACTAGCGGCGTTCCAAATGAGCAGTTCTTC. Translating gives CASSETSGVPNEQFF.

The V and J genes are TRBV7-2 and TRBJ1-5; D ambiguous. V lost 3 bases and J 5 bases, leaving 5 bases between the germline ends. The CDR3 loop spans 12 amino acids. The germline CDR1 and CDR2 sequences are SGHTA and FQGNSA. The CDR3 DNA is TGTGCCAGCAGCTTCCCAGATCAGCCCCAGCATTTT. Translated: CASSFPDQPQHF.

The V gene is TRBV2, the J gene TRBJ2-7; the D is unclear. The CDR3 runs 14 residues. V lost 7 bases and J lost 5, with 18 bases in between. Germline V gives CDR1 SNHLY, CDR2 FYNNEI. The CDR3 coding sequence is TGTGCCAGCAACCCTATATCTCCCCGGGACGAGCAGTACTTC. Protein: CASNPISPRDEQYF.

The chain combines TRBV29-1 with TRBJ2-5, with D tentatively TRBD2 (5 bases). V shed 4 bases and J shed 0 bases, with 6 bases lying between them. Germline CDR1 reads SQVTM; CDR2 reads ANQGSEA. There are 12 residues in the CDR3. The DNA of the CDR3 is TGCAGCGTTGGCGGGTACCAAGAGACCCAGTACTTC. It translates to CSVGGYQETQYF.

This clone was counted only a few times. The genes are TRBV28 and TRBJ1-5; TRBD1 matches at 7 bases. CDR1 and CDR2 from the germline V gene are MDHEN and SYDVKM. V was clipped by 2 bases and J by 4 bases; unmatched bases: 14. The CDR3 is 18 residues long. The CDR3 reads CASSLPGGRPTSNQPQHF. Written as DNA, the CDR3 is TGTGCCAGCAGTTTACCAGGGGGGCGGCCTACCTCAAATCAGCCCCAGCATTTT.

This chain connects TRBV7-9 to TRBJ1-4, with D unresolved. Trimming left V 3 bases short and J 8 bases short, with 16 bases between. Germline V gene data show CDR1 as SEHNR and CDR2 as FQNEAQ (reference sequence). There are 15 residues in the CDR3. CDR3 sequence reads: CASSFASGREEKLFF. The DNA of the CDR3 is TGTGCCAGCAGCTTCGCTAGCGGGAGGGAGGAAAAACTGTTTTTT.

The chain carries TRBV19 and TRBJ2-3; 9 bases fit TRBD2. Looked up from germline, CDR1 is LNHDA and CDR2 is SQIVND (reference sequence). V was clipped by 8 bases and J by 3 bases; unmatched bases: 24. There are 20 residues in the CDR3. Here the CDR3 DNA reads TGTGCCAGTGCCGAGTCCCCGACTAGCGCGGGAGGGGTATCGACAGATACGCAGTATTTT. Amino acid sequence: CASAESPTSAGGVSTDTQYF.

Comments on this clone: One end of the junction is discordant with germline, which a read error may explain. The chain combines TRBV3-1 (or the pseudogene TRBV3-2) with TRBJ2-5; 9 positions agree with TRBD1. There are 13 residues in the CDR3. Germline V gives CDR1 LGHDT, CDR2 YNNKEL (reference sequence). CDR3 nucleotides: TGTGCCTCCCTGGGGACAGGGCAAGCGACCCAGTACTTC. Translating gives CASLGTGQATQYF.

This rearrangement joins TRBV7-9 to TRBJ2-1; 7 bases fit TRBD2. From germline, CDR1 is SEHNR and CDR2 FQNEAQ (reference sequence). V shed 0 bases, J shed 4 bases, and the junction held 9 bases outside the gene matches. The CDR3 loop spans 17 amino acids. The CDR3 sequence: CASSLAAGLDLYNEQFF. The CDR3 region has the DNA TGTGCCAGCAGCTTAGCCGCAGGACTAGACCTTTACAATGAGCAGTTCTTC.

The chain links TRBV5-1 to TRBJ2-1; 7 bases line up with TRBD1. CDR1 is SGHRS and CDR2 is YFSETQ in the germline V gene. The trim removed 2 bases at V and 6 bases at J, leaving 2 bases unmatched. The CDR3 spans 13 residues. CDR3 sequence: CASSLQGSNEQFF. The CDR3 nucleotides read TGCGCCAGCAGCTTACAGGGGAGCAATGAGCAGTTCTTC. Variable domain in full (rest from reference TRBV5-1 and TRBJ2-1): KAGVTQTPRYLIKTRGQQVTLSCSPISGHRSVSWYQQTPGQGLQFLFEYFSETQRNKGNFPGRFSGRQFSNSRSEMNVSTLELGDSALYLCASSLQGSNEQFFGPGTRLTVL.

V gene TRBV5-4 combines with J gene TRBJ2-3, with 12 bases that match TRBD2. This CDR3 is 17 amino acids long. V shed 4 bases, J shed 2 bases, and the junction held 8 bases outside the gene matches. Germline loops: CDR1 SGHNT, CDR2 YYREEE (reference sequence). CDR3 nucleotides: TGTGCCAGCAGCCCCGGGACTAGCGGGTGGGACACAGATACGCAGTATTTT. Its translation is CASSPGTSGWDTDTQYF.

The rearrangement links TRBV15 to TRBJ2-3; TRBD2 aligns across 8 bases. CDR3 length: 18 amino acids. Germline-derived CDR1 and CDR2 are LNHNV and YYDKDF (reference sequence). The junction had 11 bases not matched to a gene; V was cut back by 1 base and J by 2 bases. CDR3 loop: CATSRAPFAGGYTDTQYF. The CDR3 region has the DNA TGTGCCACCAGCAGAGCCCCTTTCGCGGGAGGTTACACAGATACGCAGTATTTT.

The rearrangement uses TRBV5-1 and TRBJ2-1; 9 nucleotides line up with TRBD2. CDR1 is SGHRS and CDR2 is YFSETQ in the germline V gene. The CDR3 is made up of 15 amino acids. The J segment lost 5 bases and the V segment lost 4 bases, leaving 7 bases of the junction unmatched. The CDR3 nucleotides are TGCGCCAGCAGCCTTGGGTCTAGCGGGGACAATGAGCAGTTCTTC. Translation: CASSLGSSGDNEQFF.